This T cell receptor beta chain was observed in a study of blood T cell repertoires in COVID-19. Study-wide background: The United States, Italy and Spain supplied acute and convalescent COVID-19 samples. T cells, B-cell-depleted T cells, or PBMCs supplied cDNA or gDNA.

In the original processing: Amplification of reference gene primers provided the estimated nucleated cell counts. Here immunoSEQ multiplex PCR was the method, and the copy in TCRdb shows in-frame clones only, minus some. That table supplies the V and J calls and clone size; D and trimming were determined from the DNA. The sample includes a few hundred thousand clones, approximately 84% of them seen just once. The CDR3 is made up of 16 amino acids. Trimming pared 0 bases from V and 7 bases from J, leaving 15 bases between. Germline V CDR1 and CDR2: MNHEY, SMNVEV (reference sequence). Source material: peripheral blood. The genes are TRBV27 and TRBJ2-2; tentative D call: TRBD1 (6 bases). This TCR was recovered from a woman aged 25 to 39 who had recovered from COVID-19. The CDR3 here is CASSLSARGYIGELFF. CDR3 sequence (DNA): TGTGCCAGCAGTTTATCTGCCAGGGGATACATCGGGGAGCTGTTTTTT.